This T cell receptor beta chain comes out of a study of CD8 T cells in ankylosing spondylitis listed by TCRdb under 2017. Regarding the study in general: The study set out to find disease-linked TCR variants by profiling T cell receptor beta repertoires in ankylosing spondylitis patients and healthy donors. The full study cohort was made up of about 25 ankylosing spondylitis patients and some 100 healthy donors. Samples of peripheral blood were taken, and for ankylosing spondylitis patients, synovial fluid was collected as well. The full study reports these points: Significant enrichment of the disease-linked clones was reported in matched synovial fluid samples from ankylosing spondylitis patients. In peripheral blood, the disease-linked clones were found at relatively low frequencies and had a CD8+ phenotype. Some motif variants had previously been reported in the synovial fluid and blood of reactive arthritis patients, which suggests shared mechanisms of disease initiation. A TCR beta motif made up of fewer than 10 highly homologous amino acid variants appeared to be characteristic of blood from ankylosing spondylitis patients.

There are many counts of this clonotype. Its antigen remains undetermined. Base qualities are not at hand, and no much larger clone is one base apart. Measured from the cysteine to the phenylalanine, the CDR3 is 15 residues long. CDR3 DNA only is kept here, 45 bases in frame from base 1. The germline V gene provides CDR1 SGDLS and CDR2 YYNGEE. V and J lose 7 bases and 3 bases, and a span of 17 bases separates them. Sequenced using an Illumina MiSeq. TCR beta libraries were prepared by quantitative 5'-RACE with molecular barcodes. In the source study's methods: To identify disease-linked TCR variants, a new computational method was used, one built on a probabilistic model of VDJ rearrangement. In-frame beta chains were kept once TCRdb had trimmed the public reads at Q25 with fastp and called clones with MiXCR. CDR3 protein duplicates are merged, each entry listing the most common genes and DNA. Clone size and V and J calls follow TCRdb, not the original study. The sample table records some 30,000 distinct CDR3 sequences; 13% to 15% of these occur just once. The top ten constitute less than 45% of the sample.

Sequenced material: blood. The TCR was taken from a male donor with ankylosing spondylitis or in good health (not recorded which). Recombination connected TRBV9 to TRBJ2-1; a confident D gene designation cannot be given. In nucleotides, the sequence is TGTGCCAGCGCGTTAGGGCCGGAACTCTACAATGAGCAGTTCTTC. This codes for CASALGPELYNEQFF.